The present TCR beta chain was sequenced within a study of blood T cells in healthy people across ages. Whole-study results and caveats: Those diversity estimates obtained from one million T cells were thought to be underestimates. PBMCs were not sorted, which prevented a conclusive comparison of naive versus antigen-experienced cells.

As regards this clonotype: The target antigen is unknown.

Each of the donors had ten milliliters of peripheral blood drawn into EDTA-treated Vacutainer tubes. PCR was performed a second time for roughly 7 to 11 cycles using a sample-barcoded 5' primer and a J-beta primer mix. The template-switch adaptor, which had 12 random nucleotides, put a tag on each cDNA molecule. TCRdb ran MiXCR on the 5' RACE reads and lists one entry per CDR3 protein. The sample has over 1,200,000 distinct CDR3 sequences, roughly 64% seen once; the top ten hold over 5%. This CDR3 has 15 amino acids. Germline V gene sequence: CDR1 MNHEY, CDR2 SVGEGT. V lost 5 bases, J lost 0 bases, and 11 bases lay in between.

The TCR was taken from a man younger than 35 in good health. J is TRBJ2-4 and V is TRBV6-2 or TRBV6-3; no firm D call. Sequencing was done on a sample of blood. The DNA of the CDR3 is TGTGCCAGCAGTGATGAACTTCTAGCCAAAAACATTCAGTACTTC. Its protein is CASSDELLAKNIQYF.